This T cell receptor beta chain is from a study of Graves' ophthalmopathy and Graves' hyperthyroidism. Notes on the study in general: The study's model predicted ophthalmopathy progression at roughly 69% sensitivity and about 78% specificity.

This clonotype was detected only once. The antigen is not known. A read error is possible here, since a much larger clone lies one base away. The germline V and J ends were trimmed by 1 base and 1 base, with 8 bases remaining between them. The CDR3 is made up of 14 amino acids. Germline assignment: CDR1 SGHRS and CDR2 YFSETQ. Amplified TCR beta CDR3 regions were obtained using RNA transcripts as template. A first-round RT-PCR used HTBI primers, followed by a second-round multiplex PCR. TCRdb re-called the multiplex PCR reads through MiXCR, storing one row per CDR3 protein. The repertoire has about 600,000 distinct CDR3 sequences, roughly 40% of them found once; the top ten carry about 4%.

The sample was peripheral blood or thyroid tissue (not recorded which). V and J are TRBV5-1 and TRBJ2-5; D is ambiguous. The sequence was collected from an adult man with Graves' hyperthyroidism. The CDR3 coding sequence is TGCGCCAGCAGCTTGAGCTACAGCCAAGAGACCCAGTACTTC. Translating it yields CASSLSYSQETQYF.